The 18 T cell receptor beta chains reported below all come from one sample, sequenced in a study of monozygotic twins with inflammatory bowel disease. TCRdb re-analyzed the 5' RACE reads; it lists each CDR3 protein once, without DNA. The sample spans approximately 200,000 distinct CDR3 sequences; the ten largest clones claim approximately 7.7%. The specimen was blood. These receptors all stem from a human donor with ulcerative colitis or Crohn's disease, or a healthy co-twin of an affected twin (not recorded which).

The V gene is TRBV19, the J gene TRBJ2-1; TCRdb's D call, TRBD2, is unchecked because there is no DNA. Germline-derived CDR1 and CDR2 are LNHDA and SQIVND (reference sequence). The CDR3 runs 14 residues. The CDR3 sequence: CASSWASGITEQFF.

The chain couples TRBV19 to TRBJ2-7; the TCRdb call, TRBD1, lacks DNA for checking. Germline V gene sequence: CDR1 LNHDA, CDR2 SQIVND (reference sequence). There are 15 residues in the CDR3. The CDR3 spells CASSTTGQGSYEQYF.

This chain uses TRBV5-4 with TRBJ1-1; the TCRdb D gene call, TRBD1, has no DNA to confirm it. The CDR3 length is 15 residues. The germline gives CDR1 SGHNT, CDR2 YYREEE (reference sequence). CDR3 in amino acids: CASSSQGARNTEAFF.

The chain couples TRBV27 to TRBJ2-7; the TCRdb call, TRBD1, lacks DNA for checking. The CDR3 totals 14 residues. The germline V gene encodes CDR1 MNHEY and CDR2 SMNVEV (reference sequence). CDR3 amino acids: CASSADRDSYEQYF.

CDR3 sequence reads: CASSSDYDRGHAFF. The J gene is TRBJ1-1, the V gene TRBV27; TCRdb reports TRBD1, a call that lacks DNA to check it against. CDR3 length: 14 amino acids. Germline V gene lookup returns CDR1 MNHEY and CDR2 SMNVEV (reference sequence).

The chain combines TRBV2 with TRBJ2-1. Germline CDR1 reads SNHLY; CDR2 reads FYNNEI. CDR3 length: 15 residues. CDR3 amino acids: CASTSDRSSYNEQFF.

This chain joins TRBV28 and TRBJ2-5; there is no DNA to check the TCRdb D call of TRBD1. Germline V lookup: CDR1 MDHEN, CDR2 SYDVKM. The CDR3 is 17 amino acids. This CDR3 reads CAIMGTARTGPQETQYF.

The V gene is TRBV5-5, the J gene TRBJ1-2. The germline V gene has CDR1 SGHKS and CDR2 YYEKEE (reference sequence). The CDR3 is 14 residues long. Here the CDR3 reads CASSLASSNYGYTF. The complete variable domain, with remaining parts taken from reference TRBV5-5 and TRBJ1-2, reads DAGVTQSPTHLIKTRGQQVTLRCSPISGHKSVSWYQQVLGQGPQFIFQYYEKEERGRGNFPDRFSARQFPNYSSELNVNALLLGDSALYLCASSLASSNYGYTFGSGTRLTVV.

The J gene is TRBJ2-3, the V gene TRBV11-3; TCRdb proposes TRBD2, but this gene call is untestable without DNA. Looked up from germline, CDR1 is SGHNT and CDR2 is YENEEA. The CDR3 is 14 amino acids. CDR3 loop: CASSLGGGGDTQYF.

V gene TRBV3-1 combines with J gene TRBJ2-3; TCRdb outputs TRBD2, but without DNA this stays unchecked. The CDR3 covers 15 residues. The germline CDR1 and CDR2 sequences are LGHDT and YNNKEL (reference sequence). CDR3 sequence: CASSPAGGLTDTQYF.

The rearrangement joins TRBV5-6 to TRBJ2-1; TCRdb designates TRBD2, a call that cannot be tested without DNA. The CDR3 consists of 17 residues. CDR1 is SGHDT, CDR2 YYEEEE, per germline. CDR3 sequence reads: CASRSGVGLAGVNEQFF.

The CDR3 spells CSAEEGTRTQNEQFF. The chain couples TRBV20-1 to TRBJ2-1; TCRdb lists TRBD1, though no DNA is available to test this call. This CDR3 has 15 residues. CDR1 and CDR2 (germline): DFQATT, SNEGSKA (reference sequence).

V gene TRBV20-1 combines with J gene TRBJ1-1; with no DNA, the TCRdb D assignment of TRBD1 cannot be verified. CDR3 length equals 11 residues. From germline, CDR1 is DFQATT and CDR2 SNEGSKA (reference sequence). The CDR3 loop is CSVTGGAEAFF.

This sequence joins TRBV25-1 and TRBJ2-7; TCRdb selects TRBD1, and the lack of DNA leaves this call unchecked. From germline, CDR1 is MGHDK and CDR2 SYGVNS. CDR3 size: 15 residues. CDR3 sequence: CASSQQGASSYEQYF.

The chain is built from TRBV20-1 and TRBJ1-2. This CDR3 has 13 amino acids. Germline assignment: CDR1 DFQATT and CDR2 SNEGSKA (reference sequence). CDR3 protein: CSAGDFINYGYTF.

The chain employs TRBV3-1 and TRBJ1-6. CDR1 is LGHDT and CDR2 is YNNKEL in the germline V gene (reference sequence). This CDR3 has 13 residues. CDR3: CASSQTGDSPLHF.

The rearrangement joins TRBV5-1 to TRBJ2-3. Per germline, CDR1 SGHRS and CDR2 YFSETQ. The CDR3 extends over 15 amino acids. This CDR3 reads CASSLVSDKTDTQYF.

The CDR3 protein is CASSSVQFGNTIYF. The rearrangement links TRBV7-9 to TRBJ1-3. The CDR3 sequence is 14 residues long. Germline CDR1 and CDR2: SEHNR and FQNEAQ (reference sequence).